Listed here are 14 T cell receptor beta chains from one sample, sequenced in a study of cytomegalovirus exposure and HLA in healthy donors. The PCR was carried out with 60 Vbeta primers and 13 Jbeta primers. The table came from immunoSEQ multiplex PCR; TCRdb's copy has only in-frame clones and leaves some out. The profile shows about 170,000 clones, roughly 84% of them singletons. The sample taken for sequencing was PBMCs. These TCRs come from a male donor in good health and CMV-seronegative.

Here the CDR3 DNA reads TGCGCCAGCAGCTCGGACAGCGGAGGTTGGGAGACCCAGTACTTC. Amino acids: CASSSDSGGWETQYF. The gene calls are TRBV5-1 and TRBJ2-5; a possible D gene is TRBD1 (6 bases). CDR3 length equals 15 residues. Germline V CDR1 and CDR2: SGHRS, YFSETQ. Trimming left V 3 bases short and J 5 bases short, with 17 bases between.

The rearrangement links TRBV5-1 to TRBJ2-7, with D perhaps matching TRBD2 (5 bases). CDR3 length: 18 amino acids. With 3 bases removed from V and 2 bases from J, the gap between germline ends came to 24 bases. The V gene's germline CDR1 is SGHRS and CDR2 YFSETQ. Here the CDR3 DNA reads TGCGCCAGCAGCTCCGGTTTAGTGTCGGGAAGAAGAACCTACGAGCAGTACTTC. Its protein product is CASSSGLVSGRRTYEQYF.

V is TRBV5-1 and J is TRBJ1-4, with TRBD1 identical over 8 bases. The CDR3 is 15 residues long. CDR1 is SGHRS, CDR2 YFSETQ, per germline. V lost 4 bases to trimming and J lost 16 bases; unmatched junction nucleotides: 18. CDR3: CASSPTTGQAGFEFF. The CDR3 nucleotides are TGCGCCAGCAGCCCCACTACGGGACAGGCGGGTTTTGAGTTTTTT.

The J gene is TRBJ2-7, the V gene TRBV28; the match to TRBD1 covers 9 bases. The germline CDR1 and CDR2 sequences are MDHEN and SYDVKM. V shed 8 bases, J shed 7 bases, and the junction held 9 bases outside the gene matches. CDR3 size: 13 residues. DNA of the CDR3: TGTGCCAGCGAGGGGACAGGGTCTATGGAGCAGTACTTC. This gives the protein CASEGTGSMEQYF.

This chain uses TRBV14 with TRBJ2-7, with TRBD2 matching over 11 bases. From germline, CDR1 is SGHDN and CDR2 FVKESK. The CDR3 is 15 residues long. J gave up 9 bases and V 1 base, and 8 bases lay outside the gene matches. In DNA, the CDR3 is TGTGCCAGCAGCCAAGGACAGGGGACTAGCGGAGTGCAGTACTTC. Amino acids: CASSQGQGTSGVQYF. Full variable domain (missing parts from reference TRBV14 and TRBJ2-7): EAGVTQFPSHSVIEKGQTVTLRCDPISGHDNLYWYRRVMGKEIKFLLHFVKESKQDESGMPNNRFLAERTGGTYSTLKVQPAELEDSGVYFCASSQGQGTSGVQYFGPGTRLTVT.

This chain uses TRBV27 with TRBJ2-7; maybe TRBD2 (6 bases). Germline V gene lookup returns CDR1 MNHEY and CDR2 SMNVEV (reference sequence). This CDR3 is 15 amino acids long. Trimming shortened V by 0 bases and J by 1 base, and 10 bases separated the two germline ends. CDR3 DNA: TGTGCCAGCAGTTTATCTCTGGGGGGATCCTACGAGCAGTACTTC. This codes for CASSLSLGGSYEQYF.

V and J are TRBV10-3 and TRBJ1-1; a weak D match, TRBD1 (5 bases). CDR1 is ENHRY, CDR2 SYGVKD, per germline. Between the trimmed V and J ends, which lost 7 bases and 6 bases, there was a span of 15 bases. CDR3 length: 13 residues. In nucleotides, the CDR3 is TGTGCCATCATGCCGGGGGACTACGCTGAAGCTTTCTTT. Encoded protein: CAIMPGDYAEAFF.

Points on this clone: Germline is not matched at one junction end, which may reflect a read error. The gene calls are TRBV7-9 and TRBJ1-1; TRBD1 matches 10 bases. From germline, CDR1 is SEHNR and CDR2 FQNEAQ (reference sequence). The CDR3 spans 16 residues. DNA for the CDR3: TGTTCCAGCAGCTTCGACAGGGGGCGCTTCCGGACTGAAGCTTTCTTT. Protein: CSSSFDRGRFRTEAFF.

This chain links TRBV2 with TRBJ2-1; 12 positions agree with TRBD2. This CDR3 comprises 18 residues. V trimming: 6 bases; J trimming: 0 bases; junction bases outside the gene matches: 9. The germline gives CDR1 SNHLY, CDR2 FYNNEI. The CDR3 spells CASSRLAGAPSSYNEQFF. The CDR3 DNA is TGTGCCAGCAGCCGACTAGCGGGGGCCCCTAGCTCCTACAATGAGCAGTTCTTC.

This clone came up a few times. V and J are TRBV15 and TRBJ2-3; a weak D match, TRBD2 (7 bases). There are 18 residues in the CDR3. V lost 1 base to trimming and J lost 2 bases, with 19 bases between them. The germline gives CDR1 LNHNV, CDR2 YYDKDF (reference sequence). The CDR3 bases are TGTGCCACCAGCAGAGTAGCGGTGGCGGGGGCCCCCACAGATACGCAGTATTTT. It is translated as CATSRVAVAGAPTDTQYF.

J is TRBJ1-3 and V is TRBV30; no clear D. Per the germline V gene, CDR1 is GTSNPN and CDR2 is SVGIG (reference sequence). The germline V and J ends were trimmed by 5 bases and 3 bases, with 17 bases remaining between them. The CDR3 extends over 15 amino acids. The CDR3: CAWRRGWLGGNTIYF. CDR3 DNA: TGTGCCTGGCGAAGAGGATGGTTGGGTGGAAACACCATATATTTT.

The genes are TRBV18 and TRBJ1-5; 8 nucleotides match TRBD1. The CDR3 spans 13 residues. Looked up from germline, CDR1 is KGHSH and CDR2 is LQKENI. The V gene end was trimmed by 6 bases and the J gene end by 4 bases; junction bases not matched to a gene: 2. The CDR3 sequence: CASSRDRNQPQHF. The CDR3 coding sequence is TGTGCCAGCTCCCGGGACAGGAATCAGCCCCAGCATTTT. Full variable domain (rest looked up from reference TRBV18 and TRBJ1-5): NAGVMQNPRHLVRRRGQEARLRCSPMKGHSHVYWYRQLPEEGLKFMVYLQKENIIDESGMPKERFSAEFPKEGPSILRIQQVVRGDSAAYFCASSRDRNQPQHFGDGTRLSIL.

For the CDR3, the DNA is TGTGCCAGCTCAAGACAGGGGGAAGCCCAGCATTTT. This sequence encodes CASSRQGEAQHF. The chain links TRBV18 to TRBJ1-5; TRBD1 matches at 9 bases. Germline V lookup: CDR1 KGHSH, CDR2 LQKENI. The CDR3 is made up of 12 amino acids. The ends lost 5 bases at V and 11 bases at J; junction bases unmatched: 4.

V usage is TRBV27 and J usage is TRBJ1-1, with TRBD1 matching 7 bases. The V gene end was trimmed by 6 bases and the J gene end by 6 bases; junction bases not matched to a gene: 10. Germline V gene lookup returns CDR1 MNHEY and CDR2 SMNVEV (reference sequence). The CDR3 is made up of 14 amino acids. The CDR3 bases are TGTGCCAGCAGGCCCGACAGGGCGAGGGCTGAAGCTTTCTTT. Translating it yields CASRPDRARAEAFF.